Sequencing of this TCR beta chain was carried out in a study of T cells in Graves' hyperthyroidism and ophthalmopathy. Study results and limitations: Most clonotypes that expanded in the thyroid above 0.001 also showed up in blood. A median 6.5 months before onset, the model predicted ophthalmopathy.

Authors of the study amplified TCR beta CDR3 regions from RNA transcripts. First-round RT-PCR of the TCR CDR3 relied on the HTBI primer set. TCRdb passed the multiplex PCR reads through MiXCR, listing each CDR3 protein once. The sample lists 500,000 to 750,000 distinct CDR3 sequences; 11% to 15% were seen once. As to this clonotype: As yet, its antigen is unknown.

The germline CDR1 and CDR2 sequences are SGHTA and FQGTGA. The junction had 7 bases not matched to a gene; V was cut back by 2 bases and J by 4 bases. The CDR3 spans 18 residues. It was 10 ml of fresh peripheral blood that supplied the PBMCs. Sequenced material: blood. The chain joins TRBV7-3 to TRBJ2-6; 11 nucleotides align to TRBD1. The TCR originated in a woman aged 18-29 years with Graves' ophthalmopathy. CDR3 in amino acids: CASSLGGQGAGGANVLTF. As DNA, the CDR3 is TGTGCCAGCAGCTTAGGTGGACAGGGGGCGGGCGGGGCCAACGTCCTGACTTTC.